Below are 32 T cell receptor beta chains sequenced from a single sample in a study of blood T cell repertoires in COVID-19. The assay was immunoSEQ multiplex PCR, and TCRdb's table has in-frame clones only and misses some. The data contain about 160,000 clones, 90% to 95% of them singletons. Sequencing was carried out using peripheral blood. The receptors come from a woman aged 45-59 years with acute or convalescent COVID-19.

The rearrangement links TRBV7-3 to TRBJ2-6; unclear D gene. The CDR3 length is 15 residues. CDR1 and CDR2 (germline): SGHTA, FQGTGA. V was clipped by 5 bases and J by 4 bases, with 12 bases between them. DNA of the CDR3: TGTGCCAGCAGCCCTCAGTCCTCGGGGGCCAACGTCCTGACTTTC. Its translation: CASSPQSSGANVLTF.

This sequence joins TRBV30 and TRBJ2-2; the D gene is possibly TRBD1 (6 bases). The V end lost 7 bases, the J end lost 3 bases, and 18 bases lay between the germline ends. CDR1 is GTSNPN, CDR2 SVGIG, per germline (reference sequence). The CDR3 is 15 residues long. As DNA, the CDR3 is TGTGCCTTCACGAGGCAGGGGCTGCACACCGGGGAGCTGTTTTTT. Translating it yields CAFTRQGLHTGELFF.

A single count supports this clone. The chain carries TRBV28 and TRBJ1-3; D unresolved. This CDR3 is 15 amino acids long. CDR1 MDHEN and CDR2 SYDVKM come from the germline V gene. The V end lost 5 bases, the J end lost 0 bases, and 11 bases lay between the germline ends. The CDR3 here is CASSNTQISGNTIYF. In nucleotides, the CDR3 is TGTGCCAGCAGTAATACGCAGATCTCTGGAAACACCATATATTTT.

This clone was recorded once. The chain links TRBV5-6 to TRBJ2-1; the match to TRBD2 covers 14 bases. Germline V lookup: CDR1 SGHDT, CDR2 YYEEEE. This CDR3 contains 14 residues. The trim removed 7 bases at V and 6 bases at J, leaving 3 bases unmatched. The CDR3: CASFGLAGGNEQFF. CDR3 nucleotide sequence: TGTGCCAGCTTCGGACTAGCGGGAGGCAATGAGCAGTTCTTC.

The gene calls are TRBV10-2 and TRBJ1-5, with 9 positions matching TRBD1. CDR1 is WSHSY, CDR2 SAAADI, per germline. J gave up 5 bases and V 5 bases, and 1 base lay outside the gene matches. The CDR3 length is 13 residues. DNA for the CDR3: TGCGCCAGCAGTAGGGACAGGGATCAGCCCCAGCATTTT. It specifies CASSRDRDQPQHF.

The chain carries TRBV11-2 and TRBJ1-2, with a weak D call TRBD1 (5 bases). V was trimmed by 5 bases and J by 3 bases, leaving 25 bases between them. This CDR3 has 18 residues. CDR1 is SGHAT, CDR2 FQNNGV, per germline. The CDR3 bases are TGTGCCAGCAGCCTGATCCGGGGGGGGATCACTTCTGACTATGGCTACACCTTC. Residues: CASSLIRGGITSDYGYTF.

This clone was seen once. This rearrangement joins TRBV21-1 to TRBJ1-5. TRBV21-1 is an annotated pseudogene. CDR3 size: 15 residues. CDR3: CARRSRRTINQPQHF. The CDR3 DNA sequence: TGTGCCAGACGGTCGCGGAGAACAATCAATCAGCCCCAGCATTTT.

The chain joins TRBV12-5 to TRBJ1-6; 10 positions match TRBD1. The CDR3 contains 16 residues. Germline loops: CDR1 LGHNT, CDR2 FRNRAP. V lost 4 bases, J lost 8 bases, and 8 bases stayed unmatched. The CDR3 DNA follows: TGTGCTAGTGGTTGGCCCGACAGGGGGCGAGATTCACCCCTCCACTTT. The encoded protein is CASGWPDRGRDSPLHF.

In this sample, this clone turned up a few times. The CDR3 bases are TGTGCCAGCAGTCTTGTGTACAATGAGCAGTTCTTC. This gives the protein CASSLVYNEQFF. This chain uses TRBV25-1 with TRBJ2-1, with D unclear. There are 12 residues in the CDR3. Trimming shortened V by 5 bases and J by 4 bases, and 6 bases separated the two germline ends. Per germline, CDR1 MGHDK and CDR2 SYGVNS.

This chain uses TRBV3-1 (or the pseudogene TRBV3-2) with TRBJ2-7, with TRBD1 matching over 7 bases. Unmatched junction bases numbered 7, after V lost 1 base and J lost 4 bases. The CDR3 runs to 15 residues. Per germline, CDR1 LGHDT and CDR2 YNNKEL (reference sequence). The CDR3 loop is CASSQGTGSSYEQYF. CDR3 DNA sequence: TGTGCCAGCAGCCAAGGGACAGGTTCAAGTTACGAGCAGTACTTC.

The CDR3 DNA sequence: TGTGCCAGCAGTGTTATCCTAGCGGGGGGAGCCTACGAGCAGTACTTC. It yields the protein CASSVILAGGAYEQYF. The rearrangement uses TRBV7-2 and TRBJ2-7; 11 bases line up with TRBD2. CDR3 length: 16 amino acids. Trimming removed 6 bases from V and 2 bases from J; junction bases left unmatched: 9. The V gene's germline CDR1 is SGHTA and CDR2 FQGNSA. The full variable domain, its missing parts supplied by reference TRBV7-2 and TRBJ2-7, is GAGVSQSPSNKVTEKGKDVELRCDPISGHTALYWYRQSLGQGLEFLIYFQGNSAPDKSGLPSDRFSAERTGGSVSTLTIQRTQQEDSAVYLCASSVILAGGAYEQYFGPGTRLTVT.

The chain uses TRBV2 and TRBJ1-5, with D uncertain. This CDR3 is 11 amino acids long. V lost 6 bases and J lost 9, with 9 bases in between. Per the germline V gene, CDR1 is SNHLY and CDR2 is FYNNEI. The DNA of the CDR3 is TGTGCCAGCAGCGCGGAAGGGCCCCAGCATTTT. Amino acid sequence: CASSAEGPQHF.

The genes are TRBV27 and TRBJ2-1, with TRBD2 identical over 9 bases. This CDR3 has 14 residues. The germline gives CDR1 MNHEY, CDR2 SMNVEV (reference sequence). V was pared by 6 bases and J by 2 bases, with 2 bases of the junction left unmatched. This CDR3 is CASRASGAYNEQFF. For the CDR3, the DNA is TGTGCCAGCAGAGCTAGCGGGGCCTACAATGAGCAGTTCTTC.

This sequence joins TRBV13 and TRBJ1-2; 8 bases map to TRBD1. The CDR3 covers 12 residues. With 10 bases clipped from V and 8 bases from J, the junction kept 9 bases outside the gene matches. Germline V lookup: CDR1 PRHDT, CDR2 FYEKMQ (reference sequence). In DNA form, the CDR3 reads TGTGCCACCCTGACAGGGGAAGACGGCTACACCTTC. As protein: CATLTGEDGYTF.

This chain connects TRBV21-1 to TRBJ2-7; the tabulated D call, TRBD2, remains unverified against the DNA. TRBV21-1 is listed as a pseudogene. The CDR3 length is 16 residues. The CDR3 DNA is TGTGCCAGCACCTTCCCGAAGGAGGAATGGGGCTACGAGCAGTACTTC. This translates into CASTFPKEEWGYEQYF.

This clone appeared once. The chain employs TRBV2 and TRBJ1-1; 10 nucleotides agree with TRBD1. V lost 6 bases to trimming and J lost 1 base; unmatched junction nucleotides: 5. There are 15 residues in the CDR3. Germline V gene lookup returns CDR1 SNHLY and CDR2 FYNNEI. CDR3 region: CASRPRTGGNTEAFF. The CDR3 DNA sequence: TGTGCCAGCAGACCAAGGACAGGGGGGAACACTGAAGCTTTCTTT.

The rearrangement joins TRBV15 to TRBJ2-7; a possible D gene is TRBD2 (5 bases). Deletions cut 3 bases from V and 3 bases from J, with 18 bases between. This CDR3 spans 16 amino acids. Germline V gene sequence: CDR1 LNHNV, CDR2 YYDKDF (reference sequence). The CDR3: CATSSALTGYLYEQYF. CDR3 coding DNA: TGTGCCACCAGCAGTGCCCTGACGGGGTATCTCTACGAGCAGTACTTC.

V gene TRBV19 combines with J gene TRBJ1-3, with D uncertain. The V and J ends lost 3 bases and 0 bases respectively, with 12 bases between them. This CDR3 region has 16 residues. In germline, CDR1 is LNHDA, CDR2 SQIVND (reference sequence). The CDR3 reads CASSMDRLYSGNTIYF. In nucleotides, the CDR3 is TGTGCCAGTAGTATGGATAGACTCTACTCTGGAAACACCATATATTTT.

The chain joins TRBV4-2 to TRBJ1-1; tentatively, D is TRBD1 (6 bases). CDR3 size: 14 residues. Germline values: CDR1 LGHNA, CDR2 YNFKEQ. V was clipped by 0 bases and J by 2 bases, with 7 bases between them. Written as DNA, the CDR3 is TGTGCCAGCAGCCAAGAGACAGGTAACACTGAAGCTTTCTTT. Protein: CASSQETGNTEAFF.

This clone has a single count. This chain uses TRBV27 with TRBJ2-7; 7 bases fit TRBD1. The V gene end was trimmed by 10 bases and the J gene end by 7 bases; junction bases not matched to a gene: 16. Germline values: CDR1 MNHEY, CDR2 SMNVEV (reference sequence). The CDR3 totals 14 residues. Here the CDR3 DNA reads TGTGCCACCAGAAACTTGACAGGGTTATGGGAGCAGTACTTC. Encoded protein: CATRNLTGLWEQYF.

The chain combines TRBV5-3 with TRBJ2-3; TRBD2 matches at 9 bases. TRBV5-3 is recorded as an ORF, its role being uncertain. CDR3 length: 15 amino acids. V shed 4 bases, J shed 4 bases, and the junction held 7 bases outside the gene matches. DNA for the CDR3: TGTGCCAGAAGCCCCCAGGTAGCGGGGGCAGATACGCAGTATTTT. Translating it yields CARSPQVAGADTQYF.

The chain carries TRBV3-1 (or the pseudogene TRBV3-2) and TRBJ1-1; a weak D match, TRBD1 (6 bases). The CDR3 runs 14 residues. Trimming took off 0 bases at V and 5 bases at J, with 10 bases between the two ends. Germline CDR1 reads LGHDT; CDR2 reads YNNKEL (reference sequence). CDR3 in DNA: TGTGCCAGCAGCCAAGAACAGGGTTTTACTGAAGCTTTCTTT. This gives the protein CASSQEQGFTEAFF.

The chain employs TRBV9 and TRBJ2-3; D may be TRBD2 (5 bases). This CDR3 comprises 12 residues. The germline CDR1 and CDR2 sequences are SGDLS and YYNGEE. With 5 bases removed from V and 5 bases from J, the gap between germline ends came to 9 bases. The CDR3 nucleotides read TGTGCCAGCAGTAGCGTGAGAGATACGCAGTATTTT. It yields the protein CASSSVRDTQYF.

The J gene is TRBJ2-3, the V gene TRBV28; TRBD2 aligns across 8 bases. After removal of 6 bases from V and 0 bases from J, the junction contained 11 bases not matched to a gene. The germline V gene encodes CDR1 MDHEN and CDR2 SYDVKM. The CDR3 is 17 amino acids. The CDR3 spells CASRLMGAGGSTDTQYF. As DNA, the CDR3 is TGTGCCAGCAGACTAATGGGGGCGGGAGGCAGCACAGATACGCAGTATTTT.

The chain recombines TRBV7-9 with TRBJ1-2; D possibly corresponds to TRBD1 (6 bases). Trimming took 5 bases from V and 0 from J, leaving 19 bases between them. CDR3 length: 17 amino acids. Germline CDR1 reads SEHNR; CDR2 reads FQNEAQ (reference sequence). CDR3 nucleotides: TGTGCCAGCAGCCGGGCTACTCGGACAGAAACTAACTATGGCTACACCTTC. Translating it yields CASSRATRTETNYGYTF.

This clone was observed a few times. The chain links TRBV20-1 to TRBJ1-2, with D unclear. Deletions cut 3 bases from V and 4 bases from J, with 12 bases between. Germline assignment: CDR1 DFQATT and CDR2 SNEGSKA (reference sequence). The CDR3 extends over 13 amino acids. CDR3 nucleotide sequence: TGCAGTGCTAGTGATACAGTTTCCTATGGCTACACCTTC. This translates into CSASDTVSYGYTF.

The chain links TRBV28 to TRBJ2-1, with a weak D call TRBD1 (6 bases). V was pared by 3 bases and J by 4 bases, with 13 bases between. From germline, CDR1 is MDHEN and CDR2 SYDVKM. The length of the CDR3 is 15 residues. The CDR3 region has the DNA TGTGCCAGCAGTTTTCGAACAGGGCGGTACAATGAGCAGTTCTTC. Translating gives CASSFRTGRYNEQFF.

The chain is built from TRBV4-1 and TRBJ2-3; 12 bases are shared with TRBD2. Germline CDR1 reads MGHRA; CDR2 reads YSYEKL. Trimming took 0 bases from V and 5 from J; bases not matched to a gene: 9. This CDR3 is 18 amino acids long. The CDR3 is CASSQDESSGRALDTQYF. The DNA for the CDR3 is TGCGCCAGCAGCCAAGACGAGTCTAGCGGGAGGGCTTTAGATACGCAGTATTTT.

CDR3 sequence: CASSPGISSTDTQYF. The CDR3 DNA is TGTGCCAGTAGCCCCGGGATATCTAGCACAGATACGCAGTATTTT. The chain links TRBV19 to TRBJ2-3; D might be TRBD2 (5 bases). Germline V lookup: CDR1 LNHDA, CDR2 SQIVND (reference sequence). Trimming shortened V by 6 bases and J by 0 bases, and 13 bases separated the two germline ends. This CDR3 comprises 15 residues.

This sequence joins TRBV28 and TRBJ2-6; D remains ambiguous. The CDR3 is made up of 14 amino acids. Trimming pared 11 bases from V and 0 bases from J, leaving 11 bases between. CDR1 MDHEN and CDR2 SYDVKM come from the germline V gene. CDR3 in amino acids: CAAEQSSGANVLTF. CDR3 DNA sequence: TGTGCCGCAGAACAAAGCTCTGGGGCCAACGTCCTGACTTTC.

This clone occurred once. This rearrangement joins TRBV4-1 to TRBJ2-3; D unresolved. CDR3 length: 13 residues. Germline V gene data show CDR1 as MGHRA and CDR2 as YSYEKL. The ends were cut back, 0 bases at V and 4 bases at J, with 5 bases in the middle. CDR3 bases: TGCGCCAGCAGCCAAGATGGCCCAGATACGCAGTATTTT. Translated: CASSQDGPDTQYF.

The chain has TRBV9 and TRBJ2-2; a possible D gene is TRBD1 (6 bases). Germline loops: CDR1 SGDLS, CDR2 YYNGEE. Trimming stripped 0 bases from V and 8 bases from J, with 11 bases between. The CDR3 consists of 14 residues. This chain's CDR3 is CASSVGGDRGELFF. CDR3 nucleotides: TGTGCCAGCAGCGTAGGAGGTGACAGGGGGGAGCTGTTTTTT.